Listed below are T cell receptor beta chains from one sample, sequenced in a study of lymphopenia after photon versus proton radiotherapy. Using immunoSEQ multiplex PCR, the repertoire was profiled, and TCRdb retains in-frame clones only, with some absent. Here the sample spans about 12,000 clones, more than 70% being singletons. Sequenced here: peripheral blood, sampled from a patient treated with proton-based radiotherapy. The receptors were sampled from a man between 60 and 75 years old with pancreatic cancer. The conserved cysteine and the conserved F or W are not part of the CDR3 here. A D gene is named only where the DNA matches it firmly.

>TRBV6-5|NA|TRBJ2-7
ASNVLGAVAEQY
>TRBV7-2|NA|TRBJ2-7
ASSFYLSGQY
>TRBV7-2|NA|TRBJ2-7
ASSVPPGGTVNGHEQY
>TRBV18|NA|TRBJ1-2
ASSTGQFGNYGYT
>TRBV25-1|NA|TRBJ2-2
ASSEFGELF
>TRBV9|TRBD2|TRBJ2-7
ASSVDGLPGLAGYEQY
>TRBV28|NA|TRBJ1-3
ASSLLKDTIY
>TRBV7-6|NA|TRBJ1-3
ASSSGSGNTIY
>TRBV4-2|TRBD1|TRBJ2-5
ASSLARGPEETQY
>TRBV6-6|NA|TRBJ2-7
ATSRVVMYEQY
>TRBV2|NA|TRBJ1-2
ASSDTAGIRGYT
>TRBV28|NA|TRBJ1-4
ASSSGSATNEKLF
>TRBV19|NA|TRBJ1-1
ASSFLTAGRTEAF
>TRBV29-1|NA|TRBJ1-2
SVEGVRNYGYT
>TRBV5-4|TRBD1|TRBJ1-2
ASSLEGGGGYGYT
>TRBV7-7|NA|TRBJ1-1
ASSSHVAAEAF
>TRBV7-9|TRBD2|TRBJ2-7
ASSFPSGNAYEQY
>TRBV9|TRBD2|TRBJ2-1
ASSVDSGSGNEQF
>TRBV4-1|TRBD2|TRBJ2-2
ASSRLGLAGSNTGELF
>TRBV5-6|TRBD1|TRBJ1-2
ASSLAGQGRGGYT
>TRBV28|TRBD1|TRBJ1-1
ASSLTGTLNTEAF
>TRBV28|NA|TRBJ1-6
ASSLYRGGSSPLH
>TRBV7-9|NA|TRBJ2-1
ASSLIFGEQF
>TRBV15|NA|TRBJ2-3
ATSRDLGDTQY
>TRBV11-2|NA|TRBJ2-3
ASSHAASDTQY
>TRBV25-1|NA|TRBJ2-2
ASRTANTGELF
>TRBV15|TRBD2|TRBJ2-5
ATSRHAPGGSETQY
>TRBV6-4|NA|TRBJ2-7
ASSDSTGEQY
>TRBV15|TRBD2|TRBJ2-3
ATSSPGREGRNTQY
>TRBV6-5|TRBD2|TRBJ2-7
ASSPTSGGVYEQY
>TRBV7-8|NA|TRBJ2-1
ASSLRDLRYNEQF
>TRBV20-1|NA|TRBJ2-7
SALSYEQY
>TRBV7-7|NA|TRBJ1-5
ASSLELCWDQPQH